The 9 T cell receptor beta chains below come from one sample, sequenced in a study of tissue T cells after allogeneic stem cell transplantation. Sequencing used immunoSEQ multiplex PCR; TCRdb keeps in-frame clones, though not all of them. The sample includes over 40,000 clones, around 72% seen only once; the top ten take roughly 0.5%. Material for sequencing was sorted cells pooled from one or two spleens. The source is a pool of C57BL/6 mice in good health.

For this clone: Each gene name is a mouse one. The CDR3 is cut off 1 residue early in the read; its end comes from the germline J gene. The chain uses TRBV21 and TRBJ1-1, with D perhaps matching TRBD1 (6 bases). TRBV21 is identified as an open reading frame with a role that is uncertain. The V and J ends lost 1 base and 0 bases respectively, with 9 bases between them. This CDR3 has 15 amino acids. CDR3 bases read: TGTGCTAGCAGTCAATGGGGGGGCGCAAACACAGAAGTCTTC. This gives the protein CASSQWGGANTEVF. The full CDR3 sequence reads CASSQWGGANTEVFF.

On this clone itself: Gene labels here are mouse ones. The read stops 1 residue short of the end of the CDR3; the missing end is completed from the germline J gene. This rearrangement joins TRBV5 to TRBJ2-5; 7 nucleotides agree with TRBD1. The length of the CDR3 is 14 residues. Germline lookup yields CDR1 LGHNA and CDR2 YNLKQL (reference sequence). Trimming removed 4 bases from V and 3 bases from J; junction bases left unmatched: 4. CDR3 DNA (partial): TGTGCCAGCAGCCCCCACAGGGGTCAAGACACCCAGTAC. Protein: CASSPHRGQDTQY. The whole CDR3 region reads CASSPHRGQDTQYF.

Remarks on this clone: The germline and genes are mouse ones. Read coverage stops 1 residue before the CDR3 terminus; the germline J gene supplies the remainder. The rearrangement joins TRBV31 to TRBJ2-7; D not resolved. CDR1 and CDR2 (germline): GKSSPN, SITVG. The CDR3 has 12 residues. The ends were cut back, 1 base at V and 3 bases at J, with 7 bases in the middle. The sequenced part of the CDR3 DNA is TGTGCCTGGAGTCAAATATTCTATGAACAGTAC. Its translation is CAWSQIFYEQY. The full CDR3 is CAWSQIFYEQYF.

On this clone: Mouse germline and gene names are used. The read terminates 1 residue ahead of where the CDR3 ends, so the germline J gene completes it. The J gene is TRBJ2-5, the V gene TRBV19; D is unresolved. With 2 bases removed from V and 0 bases from J, the gap between germline ends came to 4 bases. The CDR3 extends over 13 amino acids. Germline CDR1 reads FNHDT; CDR2 reads SITEND (reference sequence). CDR3 DNA (partial): TGTGCCAGCAGTATGGGAAACCAAGACACCCAGTAC. Translated, it gives CASSMGNQDTQY. The whole CDR3 sequence reads CASSMGNQDTQYF.

In regard to this clone: The genes are named according to mouse. The read finishes 1 residue shy of the CDR3 end, and the germline J gene is used to complete it. The rearrangement uses TRBV13-1 and TRBJ2-1; 9 positions agree with TRBD2. The CDR3 is 12 residues long. V gave up 4 bases and J gave up 8 bases; unmatched junction bases: 1. The V gene's germline CDR1 is NSHNY and CDR2 SYGAGN. CDR3 DNA, as far as it was read: TGTGCCAGCAGTTTGGGGGGGCCTGAGCAGTTC. This gives the protein CASSLGGPEQF. The full CDR3 reads CASSLGGPEQFF.

A note on this clone: Gene names are the mouse ones. The read terminates 1 residue ahead of where the CDR3 ends, so the germline J gene completes it. The V call is TRBV1, the J call TRBJ1-4; TRBD1 aligns across 7 bases. Germline CDR1 is NSQYPW and CDR2 is LRSPGD (reference sequence). The CDR3 totals 14 residues. V lost 4 bases to trimming and J lost 6 bases; unmatched junction nucleotides: 5. Incomplete CDR3 DNA: TGCACCTGCAGTGACAGGGGAGGAGACGAAAGATTATTT. Its translation: CTCSDRGGDERLF. The full-length CDR3 reads as CTCSDRGGDERLFF.

Comments on this clone: Gene names and germline refer to mouse. Read coverage stops 1 residue before the CDR3 terminus; the germline J gene supplies the remainder. The V call is TRBV13-2, the J call TRBJ1-1; TRBD1 is a possible D gene (5 bases). Germline V gene sequence: CDR1 NNHNN, CDR2 SYGAGS (reference sequence). The CDR3 extends over 14 amino acids. Trimming left V 3 bases short and J 0 bases short, with 9 bases between. The CDR3 protein is CASGGGRANTEVFF. Partial CDR3 DNA: TGTGCCAGCGGTGGCGGCAGGGCAAACACAGAAGTCTTC.

As concerns this clone: Germline and genes here are mouse. The read falls 1 residue short of the CDR3 end, and the missing part is taken from the germline J gene. The gene calls are TRBV16 and TRBJ2-2; 8 bases are a match to TRBD1. CDR3 length equals 15 residues. Germline lookup yields CDR1 SGHSA and CDR2 FRNQAP. With 5 bases clipped from V and 3 bases from J, the junction kept 5 bases outside the gene matches. This chain's CDR3 is CASSPGQGHTGQLYF. The covered CDR3 bases are TGTGCAAGCAGCCCCGGACAGGGACACACCGGGCAGCTCTAC. The full variable domain, rest sourced from reference TRBV16 and TRBJ2-2, is NAGVIQTPRHKVTGKGQEATLWCEPISGHSAVFWYRQTIVQGLEFLTYFRNQAPIDDSGMPKERFSAQMPNQSHSTLKIQSTQPQDSAVYLCASSPGQGHTGQLYFGEGSKLTVL.

To note about this clone: Any gene name here is a mouse gene name. The read terminates 1 residue before the CDR3 end, so the remaining end is supplied by the germline J gene. The chain uses TRBV13-2 and TRBJ2-5; possible D gene TRBD2, 7 bases. This CDR3 spans 14 amino acids. Trimming left V 0 bases short and J 5 bases short, with 10 bases between. The germline gives CDR1 NNHNN, CDR2 SYGAGS (reference sequence). CDR3 DNA, as far as it was read: TGTGCCAGCGGTGATGGAGGGGGGGGAGACACCCAGTAC. Amino acids: CASGDGGGGDTQY. The entire CDR3 sequence reads CASGDGGGGDTQYF.